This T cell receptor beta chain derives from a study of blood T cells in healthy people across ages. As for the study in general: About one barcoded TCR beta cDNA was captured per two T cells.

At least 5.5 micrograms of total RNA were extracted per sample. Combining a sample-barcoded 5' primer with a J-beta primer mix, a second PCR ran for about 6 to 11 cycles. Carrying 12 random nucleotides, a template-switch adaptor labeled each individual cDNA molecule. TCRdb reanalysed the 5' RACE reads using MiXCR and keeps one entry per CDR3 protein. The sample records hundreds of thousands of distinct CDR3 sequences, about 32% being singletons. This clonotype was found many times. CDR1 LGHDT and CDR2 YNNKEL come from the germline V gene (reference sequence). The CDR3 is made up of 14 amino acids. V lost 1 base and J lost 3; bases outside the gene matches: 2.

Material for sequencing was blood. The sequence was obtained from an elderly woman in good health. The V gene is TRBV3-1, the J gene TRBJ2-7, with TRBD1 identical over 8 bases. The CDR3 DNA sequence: TGTGCCAGCAGCCAAGCAGGGGGCCACTACGAGCAGTACTTC. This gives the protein CASSQAGGHYEQYF.